Following are 20 T cell receptor beta chains from one sample sequenced in a study of radiotherapy plus CTLA-4 blockade in lung cancer. Produced via immunoSEQ multiplex PCR; TCRdb's table is partial and in-frame only. The repertoire consists of about 73,000 clones, with around 87% occurring once and the leading ten covering 40%. Here the sequenced sample was peripheral blood, taken from a patient treated with radiotherapy plus ipilimumab. All receptors derive from a human donor with non-small cell lung cancer that progressed on radiotherapy plus ipilimumab.

The V gene is TRBV7-3, the J gene TRBJ2-1, with 7 bases matching TRBD1. V dropped 2 bases and J dropped 6; count of bases not matched to a gene: 7. Germline V gene lookup returns CDR1 SGHTA and CDR2 FQGTGA. The CDR3 length is 15 residues. As DNA, the CDR3 is TGTGCCAGCAGCTTATACCGGGACAGCCCCAATGAGCAGTTCTTC. It specifies CASSLYRDSPNEQFF. The whole variable domain, remainder taken from reference TRBV7-3 and TRBJ2-1, is GAGVSQTPSNKVTEKGKYVELRCDPISGHTALYWYRQSLGQGPEFLIYFQGTGAADDSGLPNDRFFAVRPEGSVSTLKIQRTERGDSAVYLCASSLYRDSPNEQFFGPGTRLTVL.

The chain is built from TRBV5-1 and TRBJ2-2; D unresolved. The V end was cut by 6 bases, the J end by 7 bases, with 7 bases between. The CDR3 has 11 residues. In germline, CDR1 is SGHRS, CDR2 YFSETQ. CDR3 in DNA: TGCGCCAGCACTCAAGGCGGGGAGCTGTTTTTT. Amino acids: CASTQGGELFF.

In its sample, this clone was seen a few times. The chain has TRBV18 and TRBJ2-7, with unresolved D. V lost 3 bases to trimming and J lost 4 bases, with 10 bases between them. There are 13 residues in the CDR3. The germline V gene has CDR1 KGHSH and CDR2 LQKENI. The CDR3 reads CASSPHRSYEQYV. CDR3 nucleotides: TGTGCCAGCTCACCTCATCGGTCGTACGAGCAGTACGTC.

The chain employs TRBV6-5 and TRBJ2-1, with D perhaps TRBD2 (5 bases). The germline CDR1 and CDR2 sequences are MNHEY and SVGAGI. The CDR3 is 16 residues long. V lost 0 bases and J lost 3, with 12 bases in between. In DNA form, the CDR3 reads TGTGCCAGCAGTTACTCATCCTTGGGAGACTACAATGAGCAGTTCTTC. Protein sequence: CASSYSSLGDYNEQFF.

The chain combines TRBV2 with TRBJ1-1; the D gene is possibly TRBD1 (5 bases). Germline V gene data show CDR1 as SNHLY and CDR2 as FYNNEI. With 8 bases removed from V and 0 bases from J, the gap between germline ends came to 13 bases. The CDR3 length is 14 residues. The CDR3 region has the DNA TGTGCCAGCCTGGGACCGGGGGTGAACACTGAAGCTTTCTTT. Its translation is CASLGPGVNTEAFF.

In DNA form, the CDR3 reads TGTGCCAGCAGTGCTACAGGGAGTGGCGGGCAAGCTTTCTTT. Protein product: CASSATGSGGQAFF. The rearrangement uses TRBV6-4 and TRBJ1-1, with D possibly TRBD1 on 6 matching bases. The V end was cut by 4 bases, the J end by 9 bases, with 18 bases between. Germline CDR1 MRHNA, CDR2 SNTAGT. The CDR3 sequence is 14 residues long.

The chain recombines TRBV19 with TRBJ2-1, with D possibly called TRBD1 or TRBD2 (5 bases each). Germline V gene sequence: CDR1 LNHDA, CDR2 SQIVND (reference sequence). This CDR3 spans 14 amino acids. V lost 8 bases, J lost 1 base, and 12 bases lay in between. In nucleotides, the CDR3 is TGTGCCAGTTCCGGGACCTCTTCCTACAATGAGCAGTTCTTC. Protein sequence: CASSGTSSYNEQFF.

The rearrangement uses TRBV7-8 and TRBJ2-1; D call uncertain. Trimming took 5 bases from V and 5 from J, leaving 13 bases between them. There are 14 residues in the CDR3. The germline gives CDR1 SGHVS, CDR2 FQNEAQ. CDR3 loop: CASSLRITDNEQFF. In DNA form, the CDR3 reads TGTGCCAGCAGCCTACGGATTACGGACAATGAGCAGTTCTTC.

The chain links TRBV6-1 to TRBJ2-5; no clear D. The CDR3 length is 14 residues. Germline CDR1 reads MNHNS; CDR2 reads SASEGT. The germline V and J ends were trimmed by 3 bases and 1 base, with 9 bases remaining between them. CDR3 in amino acids: CASSEEYPQETQYF. The CDR3 coding sequence is TGTGCCAGCAGTGAGGAGTATCCCCAAGAGACCCAGTACTTC.

The J gene is TRBJ2-1, the V gene TRBV11-2, with unresolved D. The CDR3 spans 14 residues. Germline CDR1 and CDR2: SGHAT and FQNNGV. The germline V and J ends were trimmed by 2 bases and 0 bases, with 5 bases remaining between them. CDR3 nucleotide sequence: TGTGCCAGCAGCTTATCCGTCTCCTACAATGAGCAGTTCTTC. Protein: CASSLSVSYNEQFF.

The rearrangement uses TRBV2 and TRBJ2-5, with a tentative D call TRBD2 (6 bases). CDR3 size: 15 residues. The V and J ends lost 6 bases and 0 bases respectively, with 14 bases between them. CDR1 SNHLY and CDR2 FYNNEI come from the germline V gene. The CDR3 loop reads CASRSGGINQETQYF. DNA for the CDR3: TGTGCCAGCAGGTCCGGCGGGATCAACCAAGAGACCCAGTACTTC. The entire variable domain, with the rest obtained from reference TRBV2 and TRBJ2-5, is as follows: EPEVTQTPSHQVTQMGQEVILRCVPISNHLYFYWYRQILGQKVEFLVSFYNNEISEKSEIFDDQFSVERPDGSNFTLKIRSTKLEDSAMYFCASRSGGINQETQYFGPGTRLLVL.

In DNA, the CDR3 is TGTGCCAGCAGCTTGGATGAGGACACTGAAGCTTTCTTT. It specifies CASSLDEDTEAFF. The rearrangement joins TRBV5-6 to TRBJ1-1; D not certain. V shed 0 bases and J shed 3 bases, with 6 bases lying between them. CDR1 SGHDT and CDR2 YYEEEE come from the germline V gene. This CDR3 is 13 amino acids long.

V and J are TRBV5-1 and TRBJ1-1; D ambiguous. Germline V CDR1 and CDR2: SGHRS, YFSETQ. V shed 0 bases and J shed 4 bases, with 10 bases lying between them. The CDR3 loop spans 14 amino acids. This CDR3 is CASSLAALGTEAFF. The CDR3 coding sequence is TGCGCCAGCAGCTTGGCGGCATTAGGCACTGAAGCTTTCTTT.

This rearrangement joins TRBV7-8 to TRBJ1-5; maybe TRBD1 (5 bases). V lost 4 bases and J lost 7, with 23 bases in between. Germline values: CDR1 SGHVS, CDR2 FQNEAQ. The length of the CDR3 is 17 residues. CDR3 sequence: CASSSVLGGAGGQPQHF. CDR3 bases: TGTGCCAGCAGCTCCGTCTTGGGAGGGGCGGGAGGCCAGCCCCAGCATTTT. Filled out from reference TRBV7-8 and TRBJ1-5, the complete variable domain reads GAGVSQSPRYKVAKRGQDVALRCDPISGHVSLFWYQQALGQGPEFLTYFQNEAQLDKSGLPSDRFFAERPEGSVSTLKIQRTQQEDSAVYLCASSSVLGGAGGQPQHFGDGTRLSIL.

The chain couples TRBV7-7 to TRBJ2-7; 15 bases map to TRBD2. CDR3 length: 19 residues. The germline V gene encodes CDR1 SSHAT and CDR2 FNYEAQ (reference sequence). The CDR3 protein is CASSLVGTGTSGRSYEQYV. CDR3 sequence (DNA): TGTGCTAGCAGCTTAGTAGGGACCGGGACTAGCGGGAGGTCCTACGAGCAGTACGTC.

The V call is TRBV6-5, the J call TRBJ2-2, with 8 bases identical to TRBD1. This CDR3 is 16 amino acids long. After removal of 0 bases from V and 6 bases from J, the junction contained 6 bases not matched to a gene. Germline CDR1 is MNHEY and CDR2 is SVGAGI. The CDR3 DNA is TGTGCCAGCAGTTACTCCGGACAGGGCTCTGCCGGGGAGCTGTTTTTT. This codes for CASSYSGQGSAGELFF.

The chain has TRBV10-3 and TRBJ2-1; D unresolved. Germline V gene lookup returns CDR1 ENHRY and CDR2 SYGVKD. Deletions cut 0 bases from V and 2 bases from J, with 11 bases between. The CDR3 is made up of 16 amino acids. The CDR3 sequence is CAISESNYGTYNEQFF. CDR3 nucleotide sequence: TGTGCCATCAGTGAGTCTAATTATGGAACCTACAATGAGCAGTTCTTC.

The chain recombines TRBV19 with TRBJ1-5; 8 nucleotides match TRBD1. Trimming took 5 bases from V and 7 from J; bases not matched to a gene: 7. CDR1 and CDR2 (germline): LNHDA, SQIVND (reference sequence). CDR3 length: 14 residues. DNA of the CDR3: TGTGCCAGTAGTGTGGGACAGGTCCACCAGCCCCAGCATTTT. It yields the protein CASSVGQVHQPQHF.

The chain uses TRBV27 and TRBJ1-5; D not resolved. The CDR3 is made up of 15 amino acids. Trimming shortened V by 0 bases and J by 6 bases, and 12 bases separated the two germline ends. Germline V gene sequence: CDR1 MNHEY, CDR2 SMNVEV (reference sequence). This chain's CDR3 is CASSLSVNGGQPQHF. The CDR3 coding sequence is TGTGCCAGCAGTTTATCAGTAAACGGCGGTCAGCCCCAGCATTTT.

The chain joins TRBV15 to TRBJ1-1; 8 bases are shared with TRBD1. V lost 2 bases to trimming and J lost 0 bases; unmatched junction nucleotides: 14. Germline values: CDR1 LNHNV, CDR2 YYDKDF (reference sequence). The CDR3 has 19 residues. CDR3 bases: TGTGCCACCAGCAGACCGGGACAGGAGAAGCCTACTATGAACACTGAAGCTTTCTTT. Translated: CATSRPGQEKPTMNTEAFF.